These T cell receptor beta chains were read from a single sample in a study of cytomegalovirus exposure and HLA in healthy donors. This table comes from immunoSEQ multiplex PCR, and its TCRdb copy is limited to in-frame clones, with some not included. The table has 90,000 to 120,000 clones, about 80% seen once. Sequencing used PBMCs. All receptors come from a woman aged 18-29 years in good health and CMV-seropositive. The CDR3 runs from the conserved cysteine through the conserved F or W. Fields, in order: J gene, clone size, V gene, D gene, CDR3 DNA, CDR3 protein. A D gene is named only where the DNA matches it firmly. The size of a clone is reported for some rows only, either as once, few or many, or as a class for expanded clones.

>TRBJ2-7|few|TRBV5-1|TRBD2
TGCGCCAGCAGCCCCCTAGCGGGAGGACCCCCCGAGCAGTACTTC
CASSPLAGGPPEQYF
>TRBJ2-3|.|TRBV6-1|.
TGTGCCAGCAGTGAAAGGGGGGGTGCCCTAAGCACAGATACGCAGTATTTT
CASSERGGALSTDTQYF
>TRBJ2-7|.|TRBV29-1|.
TGCAGCGCCGAGGGACAACCTGAGCACGAGCAGTACTTC
CSAEGQPEHEQYF
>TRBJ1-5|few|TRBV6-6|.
TGTGCCAGCTTACCCGGGCCAACAGGGCAGCCCCAGCATTTT
CASLPGPTGQPQHF
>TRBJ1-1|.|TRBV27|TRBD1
TGTGCCAGCAGTCGCGACAGGGTTTCCCTGAACACTGAAGCTTTCTTT
CASSRDRVSLNTEAFF
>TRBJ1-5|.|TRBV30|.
TGTGCCTGGAGTGTCAGGGGCGATAGCAATCAGCCCCAGCATTTT
CAWSVRGDSNQPQHF
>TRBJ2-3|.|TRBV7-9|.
TGTGCCAGCAGCTACCCGGGAGATGGAGCAGATACGCAGTATTTT
CASSYPGDGADTQYF
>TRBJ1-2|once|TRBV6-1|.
TGTGCCAGCGTAATATCCGGGTCAAGCGGCTACACCTTC
CASVISGSSGYTF
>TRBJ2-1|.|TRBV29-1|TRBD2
TGCAGCGTTGGATTGGCGGGAGGGTACAATGAGCAGTTCTTC
CSVGLAGGYNEQFF
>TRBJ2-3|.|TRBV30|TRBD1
TGTGCCTGGAGTGACCCCGCCGGGACAGGGTTAGATACGCAGTATTTT
CAWSDPAGTGLDTQYF
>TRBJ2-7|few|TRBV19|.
TGTGCCAGTAGTATCAGCTTCGGCGGCGAGCAGTACTTC
CASSISFGGEQYF
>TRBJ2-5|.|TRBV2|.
TGTGCCAGCAGTGTACTAGCTACCCCGCAAGAGACCCAGTACTTC
CASSVLATPQETQYF
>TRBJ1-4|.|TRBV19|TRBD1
TGTGCCAGTAGTATCCCACCGGGACAGGGAGGAGAAAAACTGTTTTTT
CASSIPPGQGGEKLFF
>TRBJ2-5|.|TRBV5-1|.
TGCGCCAGCAGCGAGACAGTGATCGCAAAGACCCAGTACTTC
CASSETVIAKTQYF
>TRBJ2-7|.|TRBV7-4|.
TGTGCCAGCAGCTCAGGACAGTCCTACGAGCAGTACTTC
CASSSGQSYEQYF
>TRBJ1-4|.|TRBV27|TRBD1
TGTGCCAGCAGTCTATTCTCAGGGGGGACTAATGAAAAACTGTTTTTT
CASSLFSGGTNEKLFF
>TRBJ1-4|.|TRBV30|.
TGTGCCTGGACACAGGGTATTTTAGCAACTAATGAAAAACTGTTTTTT
CAWTQGILATNEKLFF
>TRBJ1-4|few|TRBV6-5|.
TGTGCCAGCAGTTACGGGGGACTAAAGGACAATGAAAAACTGTTTTTT
CASSYGGLKDNEKLFF
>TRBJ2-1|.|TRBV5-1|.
TGCGCCAGCAGCTTGGTTCCGGGAGCTACTGAGCAGTTCTTC
CASSLVPGATEQFF